A selection of T cell receptor beta chains follows, all from one sample in a study of patients and donors after allogeneic stem cell transplantation. A single record per CDR3 protein comes from TCRdb applying MiXCR to the RT-PCR reads. The sample has about a million distinct CDR3 sequences; roughly 17% are singletons. Sequences were obtained from blood, either unsorted or a sorted T cell fraction (not recorded which). These receptors came from a human donor who was either an allogeneic HSCT recipient or a stem cell or donor lymphocyte infusion donor (not recorded which). It is not recorded whose cells these are; they may come from a transplant donor. Each CDR3 is given with its conserved first and last residue. The order of the fields is CDR3 length, clone size, V gene, J gene, D gene, CDR3 protein, CDR3 DNA. The D gene is left open where the match is weak. Clone size is not always given. Where it is, it says once, few, many or a class for expanded clones.

>16|.|TRBV7-6|TRBJ2-3|TRBD2
CASSLDVAGGVDTQYF
TGTGCCAGCAGCTTAGACGTAGCGGGGGGTGTAGATACGCAGTATTTT
>15|.|TRBV12-3/TRBV12-4|TRBJ2-1|TRBD2
CASSSGTSGGERQFF
TGTGCCAGCAGTAGTGGGACTAGCGGGGGGGAGAGGCAGTTCTTC
>13|many|TRBV7-2|TRBJ2-7|TRBD1
CASSKDRGYEQYF
TGTGCCAGCAGCAAGGACAGGGGGTACGAGCAGTACTTC
>18|.|TRBV11-1|TRBJ2-1|TRBD2
CASSLVLAGAPNYNEQFF
TGTGCCAGCAGCTTAGTACTAGCGGGGGCTCCCAACTACAATGAGCAGTTCTTC
>13|few|TRBV29-1|TRBJ2-5|TRBD2
CSVGAGGAKTQYF
TGCAGCGTTGGGGCGGGAGGGGCTAAGACCCAGTACTTC
>13|few|TRBV12-3/TRBV12-4|TRBJ1-4|.
CASKGEVDEKLFF
TGTGCCAGTAAGGGGGAGGTCGACGAAAAACTGTTTTTT
>13|.|TRBV28|TRBJ2-5|.
CASSPDGQETQYF
TGTGCCAGCAGTCCAGACGGCCAAGAGACCCAGTACTTC
>13|.|TRBV29-1|TRBJ2-7|.
CSVEGVMKGEQYF
TGCAGCGTTGAGGGGGTAATGAAAGGCGAGCAGTACTTC
>15|few|TRBV20-1|TRBJ2-7|.
CSAPPRPDPLREQYF
TGCAGTGCACCCCCCCGGCCCGATCCCCTACGCGAGCAGTACTTC
>14|.|TRBV9|TRBJ2-3|.
CASSEQSSTDTQYF
TGTGCCAGCAGCGAACAGTCTAGCACAGATACGCAGTATTTT
>15|.|TRBV5-4|TRBJ2-2|.
CASSLDPRAGGELFF
TGTGCCAGCAGCTTGGATCCACGGGCCGGCGGGGAGCTGTTTTTT
>11|few|TRBV6-2/TRBV6-3|TRBJ1-1|.
CASTIGREAFF
TGTGCCAGCACCATAGGACGGGAAGCTTTCTTT
>15|.|TRBV10-3|TRBJ2-1|TRBD2
CAIRSGTSGLNEQFF
TGTGCCATCCGTTCCGGGACTAGCGGATTGAACGAGCAGTTCTTC
>15|.|TRBV10-3|TRBJ2-1|TRBD1
CAISAGTGTYNEQFF
TGTGCCATCAGCGCCGGGACAGGGACTTACAATGAGCAGTTCTTC
>14|few|TRBV3-1|TRBJ2-1|.
CASSPTVANNEQFF
TGTGCCAGCAGCCCCACCGTAGCAAACAATGAGCAGTTCTTC
>14|.|TRBV6-4|TRBJ2-2|.
CASSEGSNTGELFF
TGTGCCAGCAGTGAAGGGTCCAACACCGGGGAGCTGTTTTTT
>17|.|TRBV5-6|TRBJ1-1|TRBD1
CASSIPGQGVRNTEAFF
TGTGCCAGCAGCATACCCGGACAGGGGGTTCGAAACACTGAAGCTTTCTTT
>13|.|TRBV6-5|TRBJ1-2|.
CASSYGESGGYTF
TGTGCCAGCAGTTACGGGGAGTCGGGAGGCTACACCTTC
>15|.|TRBV6-5|TRBJ2-3|.
CASSYSTSGTDTQYF
TGTGCCAGCAGTTACTCGACCAGCGGCACAGATACGCAGTATTTT
>14|few|TRBV29-1|TRBJ1-1|.
CSVEIPKVETEAFF
TGCAGCGTTGAAATTCCGAAGGTAGAGACTGAAGCTTTCTTT
>16|.|TRBV6-1|TRBJ1-1|.
CASRRPGVSSDTEAFF
TGTGCCAGCAGGCGCCCGGGGGTTTCTAGCGACACTGAAGCTTTCTTT
>13|few|TRBV10-2|TRBJ1-5|.
CASIGGRDQPQHF
TGCGCCAGCATCGGAGGGAGGGATCAGCCCCAGCATTTT
>14|few|TRBV4-1|TRBJ1-1|.
CASSQQGFNTEAFF
TGCGCCAGCAGCCAACAGGGGTTTAACACTGAAGCTTTCTTT
>13|few|TRBV5-1|TRBJ1-1|.
CASSLQTGTQAFF
TGCGCCAGCAGCTTGCAAACGGGCACTCAAGCTTTCTTT
>15|once|TRBV28|TRBJ1-4|.
CASSSGGRANEKLFF
TGTGCCAGCAGTTCCGGGGGCAGGGCGAATGAAAAACTGTTTTTT
>14|.|TRBV28|TRBJ2-7|.
CASSLAGAVSRQYF
TGTGCCAGCAGTTTAGCGGGCGCCGTTTCTCGGCAGTACTTC
>13|.|TRBV14|TRBJ1-4|.
CASSHPELVGLFF
TGTGCCAGCAGCCACCCGGAGCTCGTTGGGCTGTTTTTT
>13|.|TRBV29-1|TRBJ1-1|TRBD1
CSVDAGTGGEAFF
TGCAGCGTTGACGCCGGGACAGGGGGCGAAGCTTTCTTT